Presented here are 21 T cell receptor beta chains from one specimen sequenced in a study of T cell clonotyping in hematopoietic cell transplantation. The repertoire was sequenced with immunoSEQ multiplex PCR; TCRdb's copy has only in-frame clones and lacks some. This sample has about 14,000 clones, with about 97% found just once. Sequencing used peripheral blood mononuclear cells, obtained 30 days after allogeneic stem cell transplant. Source of these receptors: a female patient aged 50-60 years who had an allogeneic stem cell transplant from an unrelated donor, so T cells may come from the graft donor. Some clones in this sample may be carry-over from other donors' samples.

Here the CDR3 reads CASSHDRELDIQYF. Written as DNA, the CDR3 is TGTGCCAGCAGCCACGACAGGGAATTGGACATTCAGTACTTC. V and J are TRBV4-2 and TRBJ2-4; TRBD1 agrees at 7 bases. The V gene's germline CDR1 is LGHNA and CDR2 YNFKEQ. The CDR3 covers 14 residues. V lost 3 bases and J lost 8; bases outside the gene matches: 7.

The rearrangement links TRBV6-5 to TRBJ2-3, with D possibly called TRBD1 or TRBD2 (6 bases each). Germline V gives CDR1 MNHEY, CDR2 SVGAGI. This CDR3 contains 14 residues. Trimming cost V 6 bases and J 8 bases, with 18 bases left between them. CDR3 protein: CASRRTVRAGTQYF. DNA of the CDR3: TGTGCCAGCAGAAGGACAGTCCGAGCGGGTACGCAGTATTTT.

This clone was detected once. The rearrangement links TRBV6-6 to TRBJ1-3; perhaps TRBD1 as D (5 bases). The CDR3 runs to 14 residues. Germline CDR1 MNHNY, CDR2 SVGAGI (reference sequence). Trimming pared 2 bases from V and 4 bases from J, leaving 9 bases between. The CDR3 loop is CASSYGGTGNTIYF. CDR3 nucleotide sequence: TGTGCCAGCAGTTACGGGGGAACGGGAAACACCATATATTTT.

The V gene is TRBV4-1, the J gene TRBJ2-7; D is uncertain. V was pared by 1 base and J by 3 bases, with 16 bases between. The germline gives CDR1 MGHRA, CDR2 YSYEKL. This CDR3 is 16 amino acids long. CDR3 region: CASSQGVSHNYYEQYF. The CDR3 coding sequence is TGCGCCAGCAGCCAAGGCGTCAGTCACAACTACTACGAGCAGTACTTC.

The gene calls are TRBV28 and TRBJ1-5; D call uncertain. The V and J ends lost 6 bases and 6 bases respectively, with 12 bases between them. The germline CDR1 and CDR2 sequences are MDHEN and SYDVKM. The CDR3 has 13 amino acids. The CDR3: CASSWRRSQPQHF. In nucleotides, the CDR3 is TGTGCCAGCAGCTGGCGGAGATCTCAGCCCCAGCATTTT.

This chain links TRBV7-3 with TRBJ2-1; D is uncertain. The germline gives CDR1 SGHTA, CDR2 FQGTGA. V gave up 1 base and J gave up 9 bases, with 10 bases separating them. CDR3 size: 13 residues. CDR3 region: CASSLRDRSEQFF. For the CDR3, the DNA is TGTGCCAGCAGCTTAAGGGATAGGAGTGAGCAGTTCTTC.

This clone has a handful of counts. The CDR3 spells CAWSGMAGELFF. The CDR3 DNA is TGTGCCTGGAGTGGAATGGCCGGGGAGCTGTTTTTT. The chain links TRBV30 to TRBJ2-2; D is unclear. Trimming removed 1 base at V and 6 bases at J, with 6 bases between. The germline V gene has CDR1 GTSNPN and CDR2 SVGIG (reference sequence). The CDR3 is 12 amino acids. Full variable domain (outside the CDR3, taken from reference TRBV30 and TRBJ2-2): SQTIHQWPATLVQPVGSPLSLECTVEGTSNPNLYWYRQAAGRGLQLLFYSVGIGQISSEVPQNLSASRPQDRQFILSSKKLLLSDSGFYLCAWSGMAGELFFGEGSRLTVL.

The gene calls are TRBV5-1 and TRBJ2-7, with a weak D call TRBD1 (8 bases). This CDR3 region has 16 residues. Germline-derived CDR1 and CDR2 are SGHRS and YFSETQ. Trimming pared 2 bases from V and 3 bases from J, leaving 18 bases between. The CDR3, as DNA: TGCGCCAGCAGCTTACTGAGGACAGGGAGGGACTACGAGCAGTACTTC. Encoded protein: CASSLLRTGRDYEQYF.

The chain links TRBV11-2 to TRBJ2-1; tentative D call: TRBD2 (6 bases). The CDR3 sequence is 16 residues long. V was pared by 5 bases and J by 6 bases, with 20 bases between. Germline V gene data show CDR1 as SGHAT and CDR2 as FQNNGV. For the CDR3, the DNA is TGTGCCAGCAGCCACCAGTGGAGGGAGGCTTTCAATGAGCAGTTCTTC. Translation gives CASSHQWREAFNEQFF. The entire variable domain, with the rest obtained from reference TRBV11-2 and TRBJ2-1, is as follows: EAGVAQSPRYKIIEKRQSVAFWCNPISGHATLYWYQQILGQGPKLLIQFQNNGVVDDSQLPKDRFSAERLKGVDSTLKIQPAKLEDSAVYLCASSHQWREAFNEQFFGPGTRLTVL.

The V gene is TRBV6-5, the J gene TRBJ1-5; D call uncertain. This CDR3 region has 13 residues. Trimming removed 6 bases at V and 5 bases at J, with 11 bases between. Germline V lookup: CDR1 MNHEY, CDR2 SVGAGI. As DNA, the CDR3 is TGTGCCAGCAGCCGGTGGCAACATCAGCCCCAGCATTTT. Encoded protein: CASSRWQHQPQHF.

J is TRBJ2-3 and V is TRBV7-2; D uncertain. Trimming removed 5 bases at V and 0 bases at J, with 15 bases between. CDR1 and CDR2 (germline): SGHTA, FQGNSA. CDR3 length equals 16 residues. CDR3 protein: CASSRVGDSSTDTQYF. In DNA, the CDR3 is TGTGCCAGCAGCCGCGTTGGTGACTCTAGCACAGATACGCAGTATTTT.

The V call is TRBV30, the J call TRBJ2-6, with 7 bases identical to TRBD2. Germline-derived CDR1 and CDR2 are GTSNPN and SVGIG (reference sequence). Trimming cost V 4 bases and J 1 base; bases outside gene matches: 4. This CDR3 has 15 residues. CDR3 region: CAWTSGRSGANVLTF. The CDR3 DNA follows: TGTGCCTGGACTAGCGGACGTTCTGGGGCCAACGTCCTGACTTTC. The complete variable domain, with remaining parts taken from reference TRBV30 and TRBJ2-6, reads SQTIHQWPATLVQPVGSPLSLECTVEGTSNPNLYWYRQAAGRGLQLLFYSVGIGQISSEVPQNLSASRPQDRQFILSSKKLLLSDSGFYLCAWTSGRSGANVLTFGAGSRLTVL.

V and J are TRBV30 and TRBJ1-2; TRBD1 might be the D (6 bases). Looked up from germline, CDR1 is GTSNPN and CDR2 is SVGIG (reference sequence). There are 14 residues in the CDR3. Trimming removed 0 bases from V and 8 bases from J, with 16 bases in between. The CDR3 protein is CAWSVGITGQGYTF. CDR3 coding DNA: TGTGCCTGGAGTGTAGGTATTACAGGGCAAGGCTACACCTTC.

V is TRBV5-4 and J is TRBJ1-6, with TRBD1 as a possible D gene (5 bases). V lost 9 bases, J lost 5 bases, and 15 bases lay in between. Per germline, CDR1 SGHNT and CDR2 YYREEE (reference sequence). The CDR3 runs to 14 residues. CDR3: CATQRDGDNSPLHF. The CDR3 DNA sequence: TGTGCCACCCAGCGGGACGGTGATAATTCACCCCTCCACTTT.

CDR3 sequence (DNA): TGTGCCAGCAGCGAGGCCGGGACGTACGAACCCAACGAGCAGTTCTTC. Translation: CASSEAGTYEPNEQFF. V gene TRBV21-1 combines with J gene TRBJ2-1. TRBV21-1 has pseudogene status. The CDR3 contains 16 residues.

J is TRBJ1-4 and V is TRBV6-6; D is uncertain. Trimming pared 8 bases from V and 8 bases from J, leaving 12 bases between. The CDR3 covers 12 residues. Germline values: CDR1 MNHNY, CDR2 SVGAGI (reference sequence). The CDR3: CASRPGGEKLFF. DNA for the CDR3: TGTGCCAGCCGCCCGGGCGGGGAAAAACTGTTTTTT.

The V and J genes are TRBV18 and TRBJ1-1; 7 nucleotides align to TRBD1. V lost 8 bases to trimming and J lost 4 bases; unmatched junction nucleotides: 13. The CDR3 is made up of 15 amino acids. CDR1 is KGHSH, CDR2 LQKENI, per germline. The CDR3 DNA is TGTGCCAGCACCGGGACAGCGAGGGATGGCACTGAAGCTTTCTTT. Amino acids: CASTGTARDGTEAFF. Looking up the rest from reference TRBV18 and TRBJ1-1 gives the full variable domain: NAGVMQNPRHLVRRRGQEARLRCSPMKGHSHVYWYRQLPEEGLKFMVYLQKENIIDESGMPKERFSAEFPKEGPSILRIQQVVRGDSAAYFCASTGTARDGTEAFFGQGTRLTVV.

The V gene is TRBV23-1, the J gene TRBJ1-1; D is ambiguous. TRBV23-1 carries the ORF label, with uncertain function. This CDR3 has 15 amino acids. The ends were cut back, 6 bases at V and 0 bases at J, with 14 bases in the middle. The CDR3: CASSLEMSMNTEAFF. In nucleotides, the CDR3 is TGCGCCAGCAGCCTTGAAATGAGCATGAACACTGAAGCTTTCTTT.

The chain joins TRBV6-5 to TRBJ2-1, with D possibly matching TRBD2 (6 bases). V was pared by 7 bases and J by 0 bases, with 13 bases between. Germline CDR1 MNHEY, CDR2 SVGAGI. This CDR3 is built from 15 residues. CDR3 sequence: CASTRRGVSYNEQFF. CDR3 in DNA: TGTGCCAGCACCAGGCGGGGAGTCTCCTACAATGAGCAGTTCTTC.

V is TRBV19 and J is TRBJ1-6, with 10 bases fitting TRBD1. The CDR3 length is 19 residues. The V gene end was trimmed by 3 bases and the J gene end by 8 bases; junction bases not matched to a gene: 16. The V gene's germline CDR1 is LNHDA and CDR2 SQIVND (reference sequence). CDR3 sequence (DNA): TGTGCCAGTAGTATGGGCCTATGGGGACAGGGGAAAAAACATTCACCCCTCCACTTT. It yields the protein CASSMGLWGQGKKHSPLHF.

The chain recombines TRBV9 with TRBJ1-6, with no clear D. The CDR3 runs 14 residues. Germline assignment: CDR1 SGDLS and CDR2 YYNGEE. V lost 0 bases to trimming and J lost 9 bases, with 10 bases between them. This chain's CDR3 is CASSVGGVGSPLHF. CDR3 sequence (DNA): TGTGCCAGCAGCGTAGGCGGGGTTGGTTCACCCCTCCACTTT.